The 19 T cell receptor beta chains given below trace back to one sample, sequenced in a study of a mutant IDH1 vaccine in newly diagnosed glioma. The time point denotes: week 23, last vaccination. The vaccine gave 300 ug of a 20-mer mutant IDH1 peptide subcutaneously per dose. Some clones are missing from TCRdb's copy, which holds only in-frame ones; the method was immunoSEQ multiplex PCR. Of about 11,000 clones in the sample, 88% are singletons; the top ten hold 5.2%. Their antigens remain unidentified. Here the sequenced sample was PBMCs, taken from a glioma patient whose treatment included an IDH1 peptide vaccine. Receptor source: a middle-aged woman with glioma. Some clones in this sample may be carry-over from other donors' samples.

The rearrangement uses TRBV19 and TRBJ1-1, with TRBD1 as a possible D gene (5 bases). Germline loops: CDR1 LNHDA, CDR2 SQIVND (reference sequence). CDR3 length: 11 residues. The V end lost 7 bases, the J end lost 5 bases, and 8 bases lay between the germline ends. The CDR3 DNA reads as TGTGCCAGTATGGGGGGGACTGAAGCTTTCTTT. It specifies CASMGGTEAFF.

CDR3 residues: CASSYGVLAGELFF. The CDR3 nucleotides read TGTGCCAGCAGTTATGGGGTGCTCGCCGGGGAGCTGTTTTTT. The genes are TRBV6-5 and TRBJ2-2; D unresolved. Trimming removed 3 bases from V and 6 bases from J, with 11 bases in between. The germline V gene has CDR1 MNHEY and CDR2 SVGAGI. CDR3 size: 14 residues.

V usage is TRBV5-8 and J usage is TRBJ1-5; no definite D call. V lost 4 bases to trimming and J lost 0 bases, with 17 bases between them. Per the germline V gene, CDR1 is SGHTS and CDR2 is YDEGEE. The CDR3 runs to 17 residues. In nucleotides, the CDR3 is TGTGCCAGCAGCCCCCCGTTACTAACATATAGCAATCAGCCCCAGCATTTT. It translates to CASSPPLLTYSNQPQHF.

The chain has TRBV20-1 and TRBJ2-5; D is unresolved. CDR3 length: 11 amino acids. V shed 0 bases and J shed 6 bases, with 5 bases lying between them. In germline, CDR1 is DFQATT, CDR2 SNEGSKA (reference sequence). This CDR3 is CSARDRKTQYF. In nucleotides, the CDR3 is TGCAGTGCTAGAGATAGAAAGACCCAGTACTTC.

The chain has TRBV5-1 and TRBJ2-3; TRBD2 aligns across 10 bases. V was pared by 4 bases and J by 0 bases, with 5 bases of the junction left unmatched. Germline CDR1 and CDR2: SGHRS and YFSETQ. The CDR3 contains 16 residues. CDR3 region: CASSILAGASTDTQYF. CDR3 sequence (DNA): TGCGCCAGCAGCATTCTAGCGGGGGCCAGCACAGATACGCAGTATTTT.

The chain couples TRBV28 to TRBJ1-1; the D is unclear. V was shortened by 5 bases and J by 5 bases, with 12 bases between the two germline ends. CDR1 MDHEN and CDR2 SYDVKM come from the germline V gene. This CDR3 is built from 13 residues. DNA for the CDR3: TGTGCCAGCAGTGGGATTCTGGGGACTGAAGCTTTCTTT. This sequence encodes CASSGILGTEAFF.

This chain joins TRBV27 and TRBJ1-1, with 7 bases aligning to TRBD1. CDR1 MNHEY and CDR2 SMNVEV come from the germline V gene (reference sequence). The CDR3 consists of 16 residues. V lost 4 bases and J lost 4; bases outside the gene matches: 12. CDR3 coding DNA: TGTGCCAGCAGTTCTGGGACAGCCTGGGATGGCACTGAAGCTTTCTTT. It yields the protein CASSSGTAWDGTEAFF.

The chain has TRBV7-9 and TRBJ2-1; 11 bases agree with TRBD2. CDR1 SEHNR and CDR2 FQNEAQ come from the germline V gene (reference sequence). The CDR3 spans 19 residues. With 0 bases clipped from V and 6 bases from J, the junction kept 13 bases outside the gene matches. The CDR3 DNA sequence: TGTGCCAGCAGCTTAGCGTTCCCTCTAGCGGGAGGTTGGGTCAATGAGCAGTTCTTC. Translation gives CASSLAFPLAGGWVNEQFF.

The chain combines TRBV18 with TRBJ2-7; TRBD1 is a possible D gene (6 bases). V lost 2 bases to trimming and J lost 3 bases, with 8 bases between them. Germline CDR1 is KGHSH and CDR2 is LQKENI. The CDR3 loop spans 13 amino acids. The CDR3 loop reads CASSPRTDYEQYF. In nucleotides, the CDR3 is TGTGCCAGCTCACCAAGGACAGACTACGAGCAGTACTTC. Together with reference TRBV18 and TRBJ2-7, the CDR3 gives the full variable domain: NAGVMQNPRHLVRRRGQEARLRCSPMKGHSHVYWYRQLPEEGLKFMVYLQKENIIDESGMPKERFSAEFPKEGPSILRIQQVVRGDSAAYFCASSPRTDYEQYFGPGTRLTVT.

The rearrangement joins TRBV7-2 to TRBJ1-5; TRBD1 agrees at 8 bases. With 4 bases clipped from V and 7 bases from J, the junction kept 9 bases outside the gene matches. CDR1 and CDR2 from the germline V gene are SGHTA and FQGNSA. The CDR3 consists of 15 residues. The CDR3 here is CASSSQRTGSQPQHF. DNA of the CDR3: TGTGCCAGCAGCTCCCAGAGGACAGGGTCACAGCCCCAGCATTTT.

V gene TRBV30 combines with J gene TRBJ1-3; D might be TRBD1 (5 bases). In germline, CDR1 is GTSNPN, CDR2 SVGIG (reference sequence). The V end was cut by 6 bases, the J end by 4 bases, with 13 bases between. The CDR3 is 13 amino acids. The CDR3 region has the DNA TGTGCCTGCACTAGGGGTCTCGGAAACACCATATATTTT. This codes for CACTRGLGNTIYF.

This sequence joins TRBV30 and TRBJ2-1, with 8 bases that match TRBD2. The CDR3 totals 13 residues. Germline V gene data show CDR1 as GTSNPN and CDR2 as SVGIG (reference sequence). J was trimmed by 6 bases and V by 2 bases; bases with no gene match: 3. The CDR3 sequence: CAWSSGLANEQFF. For the CDR3, the DNA is TGTGCCTGGAGTTCTGGACTAGCCAATGAGCAGTTCTTC. The complete variable domain, with remaining parts taken from reference TRBV30 and TRBJ2-1, reads SQTIHQWPATLVQPVGSPLSLECTVEGTSNPNLYWYRQAAGRGLQLLFYSVGIGQISSEVPQNLSASRPQDRQFILSSKKLLLSDSGFYLCAWSSGLANEQFFGPGTRLTVL.

This chain links TRBV19 with TRBJ2-2; 12 nucleotides agree with TRBD2. V gave up 5 bases and J gave up 1 base; unmatched junction bases: 5. Per germline, CDR1 LNHDA and CDR2 SQIVND (reference sequence). The CDR3 covers 17 residues. The CDR3 bases are TGTGCCAGTAGTGGAGGGACTAGCGGGCTGAACACCGGGGAGCTGTTTTTT. Its protein is CASSGGTSGLNTGELFF.

A word on this clone: A junction end diverges from the germline sequence, so it may reflect a read error. The rearrangement uses TRBV5-1 and TRBJ2-3; D remains ambiguous. Germline CDR1 and CDR2: SGHRS and YFSETQ. CDR3 length equals 13 residues. This CDR3 is CASSLDMGYPPHF. DNA of the CDR3: TGCGCCAGCAGCTTGGATATGGGCTACCCGCCCCATTTT.

The chain couples TRBV7-9 to TRBJ1-2, with TRBD1 matching 8 bases. J lost 5 bases, V lost 3 bases, and 2 bases had no gene match. CDR1 is SEHNR and CDR2 is FQNEAQ in the germline V gene (reference sequence). The CDR3 consists of 13 residues. CDR3 amino acids: CASSFQGAYGYTF. CDR3 DNA: TGTGCCAGCAGCTTTCAGGGGGCTTATGGCTACACCTTC.

The chain uses TRBV5-5 and TRBJ1-2; D might be TRBD1 (5 bases). Trimming left V 4 bases short and J 0 bases short, with 13 bases between. CDR1 is SGHKS and CDR2 is YYEKEE in the germline V gene (reference sequence). CDR3 length equals 15 residues. As DNA, the CDR3 is TGTGCCAGCAGCGTACAGGTTCCGACTAACTATGGCTACACCTTC. Translated: CASSVQVPTNYGYTF.

The chain links TRBV19 to TRBJ2-2, with 7 bases identical to TRBD1. This CDR3 comprises 16 residues. J lost 4 bases, V lost 1 base, and 6 bases had no gene match. Germline V CDR1 and CDR2: LNHDA, SQIVND (reference sequence). CDR3 bases: TGTGCCAGTAGTATAGGACAGGGCCGTGGCACCGGGGAGCTGTTTTTT. Its translation is CASSIGQGRGTGELFF.

The V gene is TRBV7-2, the J gene TRBJ1-2, with D uncertain. The CDR3 covers 13 residues. With 3 bases removed from V and 3 bases from J, the gap between germline ends came to 8 bases. Looked up from germline, CDR1 is SGHTA and CDR2 is FQGNSA. The CDR3 DNA sequence: TGTGCCAGCAGCTTTACCCAGGACTATGGCTACACCTTC. The encoded protein is CASSFTQDYGYTF.

CDR3 residues: CASSPSQGLNTEAFF. In DNA, the CDR3 is TGCGCCAGCAGCCCGTCACAGGGGTTGAACACTGAAGCTTTCTTT. V and J are TRBV5-1 and TRBJ1-1; TRBD1 matches at 7 bases. J lost 0 bases, V lost 4 bases, and 6 bases had no gene match. Germline V gene data show CDR1 as SGHRS and CDR2 as YFSETQ. The CDR3 is made up of 15 amino acids.